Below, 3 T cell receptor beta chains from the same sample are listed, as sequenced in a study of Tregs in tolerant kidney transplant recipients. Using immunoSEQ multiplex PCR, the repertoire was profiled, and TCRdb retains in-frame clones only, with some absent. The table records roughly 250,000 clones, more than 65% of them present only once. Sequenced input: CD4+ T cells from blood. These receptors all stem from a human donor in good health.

The CDR3: CASSLAYRGRGYEQFF. DNA for the CDR3: TGTGCCAGCAGCTTAGCGTACCGCGGGAGGGGTTATGAGCAGTTCTTC. The chain combines TRBV7-6 with TRBJ2-1, with TRBD2 identical over 9 bases. The J segment lost 8 bases and the V segment lost 0 bases, leaving 8 bases of the junction unmatched. CDR3 size: 16 residues. Germline V gene data show CDR1 as SGHVS and CDR2 as FNYEAQ.

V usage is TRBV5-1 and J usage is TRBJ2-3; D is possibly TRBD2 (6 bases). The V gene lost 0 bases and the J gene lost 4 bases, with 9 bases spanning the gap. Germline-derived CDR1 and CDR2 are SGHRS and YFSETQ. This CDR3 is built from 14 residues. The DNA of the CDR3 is TGCGCCAGCAGCTTGGGGGCTAGCGCAGATACGCAGTATTTT. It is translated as CASSLGASADTQYF.

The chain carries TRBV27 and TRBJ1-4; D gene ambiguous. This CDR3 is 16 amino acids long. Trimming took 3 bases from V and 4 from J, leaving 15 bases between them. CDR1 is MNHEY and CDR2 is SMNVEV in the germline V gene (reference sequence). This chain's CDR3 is CASSLIQTGNNEKLFF. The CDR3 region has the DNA TGTGCCAGCAGTTTGATCCAGACGGGGAATAATGAAAAACTGTTTTTT.